What follows describes a single T cell receptor (beta chain). Its binding antigen is unknown. Nothing much larger sits one base from this clone, and base qualities are not available. Reading the germline V gene gives CDR1 SGHRS and CDR2 YFSETQ. Trimming leaves V shorter by 3 bases and J shorter by 8 bases, with the junction holding 10 bases beyond the gene matches. The cysteine opens and the phenylalanine closes a CDR3 of 16 amino acids. Just CDR3 DNA is preserved here, 48 bases in frame from base 1. To identify antigen-specific CD4+ T cell clonotypes by their expansion, the ViraFEST assay first stimulated PBMC with viral peptide pools and then applied TCR sequencing. After less than 13 days of culture, CD4+ T cells were isolated with the EasySep CD4+ T cell isolation kit. PCR-confirmed SARS-CoV-2 infection had occurred in convalescent patients between March and December 2020, before the Alpha, Beta and Delta variants emerged in the United States. Some 2 million PBMC per well were cultured in IMDM with 5% human AB serum, 8.5 to 10 IU/ml IL-2 and gentamicin, plus 10 ug/ml peptides. On days 3 and 7, half of the culture medium was replaced with fresh IL-2-containing medium. Unless noted otherwise, every peptide stimulation condition was cultured in triplicate wells. PBMC were separated from whole blood using Ficoll-Paque Plus gradient centrifugation and were then either cryopreserved at -140C or used fresh. Genomic DNA was extracted from cultured CD4+ T cells with the QIAamp micro DNA kit.

This sample is part of a study of vaccination effects on CD4 cells after COVID-19 (dated by TCRdb to 2021 to 2024). Context from the whole study: Two doses of either the BNT162b2 or the mRNA-1273 mRNA SARS-CoV-2 vaccine were administered to participants. In two convalescent patients, pre-vaccine samples were collected 16 days and one week ahead of the first dose, 142 and 148 days after COVID-19 diagnosis. SARS-CoV-2 spike-specific CD4+ TCR repertoires from before and after mRNA vaccination were compared in COVID-19 convalescent patients and in infection-naive vaccine recipients. A total of 10 COVID-19 convalescent patients and a few SARS-CoV-2-naive healthy vaccine recipients were included in the full study. In the study, cultures from other donors were sequenced using the Oncomine TCR Beta short-read assay on an Illumina iSeq 100. The paper's findings and limits, for the study overall: In convalescent patients, the post-vaccine spike-reactive repertoire was composed mainly of new vaccine-induced clones that were largely distinct from infection-induced clones. The study was limited by a small number of convalescent patients and lacked early post-infection timepoints. Clones induced by infection and clones induced by vaccination both contracted markedly at late timepoints after vaccination, which fits with T cell responses waning over time.

The library was produced with the immunoSEQ multiplex PCR assay. DNA from the cultured, isolated CD4+ T cells was subjected to TCR beta CDR3 sequencing. The authors' pipeline ran thus. Non-productive TCR sequences were discarded, and reads were trimmed to the CDR3 region, with only CDR3s of 7 or more amino acids retained. Antigen-specific clonotypes were identified with the MANAFEST web app by comparing expansion in peptide wells against reference cultures. Positive clones required FDR<0.05 expansion versus reference and all other wells, odds ratio above 5, and frequency above 0.1% in two replicate wells. Cross-reactive clonotypes were defined as significantly expanded in SARS-CoV-2 spike wells and in at least one common cold coronavirus spike condition. Levenshtein distance calculated with the stringdist R package was used to assess CDR3 similarity, and unrooted trees were constructed with ape in R 3.6.1. This immuneACCESS table, as held by TCRdb, lists in-frame sequences with V and J called but not all clones. Of the missing ones, under half trace to an unresolved V gene in checked studies; the others have no known cause. V and J calls and clone size follow that table, whereas D and trimming were derived from the DNA. The sample table lists fewer than 40,000 clones, 65% to 75% of them with a count of one. The ten top clones hold less than 35% of the sample.

The receptor was derived from a human donor who had a prior SARS-CoV-2 infection. This specimen consisted of CD4+ T cells from PBMCs cultured with a peptide pool, obtained before COVID-19 vaccination. The rearrangement combines TRBV5-1 with TRBJ1-4, with 10 junctional bases fitting TRBD1. The DNA sequence is given as TGCGCCAGCAGCTCCGGGACAGGGGCCTTGGGAGAAAAACTGTTTTTT. Its protein is CASSSGTGALGEKLFF.